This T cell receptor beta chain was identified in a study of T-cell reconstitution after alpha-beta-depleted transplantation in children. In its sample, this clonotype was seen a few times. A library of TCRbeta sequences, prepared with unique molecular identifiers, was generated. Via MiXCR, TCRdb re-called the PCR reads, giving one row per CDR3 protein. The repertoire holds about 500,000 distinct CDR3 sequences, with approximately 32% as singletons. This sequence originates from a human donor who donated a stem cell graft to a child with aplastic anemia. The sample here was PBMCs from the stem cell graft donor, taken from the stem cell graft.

Written as DNA, the CDR3 is TGTGCCAGCAGCTCGTTGACCTACCCTTATCGAGATACGCAGTATTTT. Protein sequence: CASSSLTYPYRDTQYF. J is TRBJ2-3 and V is TRBV14; D is unclear. The CDR3 has 16 amino acids. V lost 5 bases, J lost 5 bases, and 20 bases lay in between. Germline V lookup: CDR1 SGHDN, CDR2 FVKESK.